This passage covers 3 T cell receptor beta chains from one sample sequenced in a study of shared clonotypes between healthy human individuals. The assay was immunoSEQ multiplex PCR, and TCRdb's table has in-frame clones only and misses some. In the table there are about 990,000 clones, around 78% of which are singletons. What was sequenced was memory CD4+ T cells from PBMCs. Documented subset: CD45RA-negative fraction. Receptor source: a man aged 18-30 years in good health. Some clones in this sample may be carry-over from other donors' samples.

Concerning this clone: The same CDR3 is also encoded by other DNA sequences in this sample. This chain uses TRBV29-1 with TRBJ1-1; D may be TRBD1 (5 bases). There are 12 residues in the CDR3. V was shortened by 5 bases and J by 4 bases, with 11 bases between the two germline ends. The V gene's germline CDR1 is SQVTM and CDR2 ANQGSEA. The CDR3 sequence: CSVLQGGTEAFF. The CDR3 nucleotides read TGCAGCGTTCTTCAGGGAGGCACTGAAGCTTTCTTT. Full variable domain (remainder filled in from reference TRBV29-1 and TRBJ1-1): SAVISQKPSRDICQRGTSLTIQCQVDSQVTMMFWYRQQPGQSLTLIATANQGSEATYESGFVIDKFPISRPNLTFSTLTVSNMSPEDSSIYLCSVLQGGTEAFFGQGTRLTVV.

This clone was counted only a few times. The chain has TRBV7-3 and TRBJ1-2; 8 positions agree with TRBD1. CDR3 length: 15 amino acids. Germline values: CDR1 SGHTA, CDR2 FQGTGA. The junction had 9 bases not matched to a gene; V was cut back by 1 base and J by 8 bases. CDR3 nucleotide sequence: TGTGCCAGCAGCTTAAATTCCAGGGCAGGGGGCGGCTACACCTTC. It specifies CASSLNSRAGGGYTF.

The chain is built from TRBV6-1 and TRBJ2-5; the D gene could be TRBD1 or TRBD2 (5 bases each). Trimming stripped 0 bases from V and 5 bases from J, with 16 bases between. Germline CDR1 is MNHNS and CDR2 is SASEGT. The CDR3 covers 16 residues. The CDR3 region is CASSEAGGRWGETQYF. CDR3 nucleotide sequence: TGTGCCAGCAGTGAAGCCGGCGGCCGTTGGGGGGAGACCCAGTACTTC.